Below are 14 T cell receptor beta chains sequenced from a single sample in a study of CD8 T cells in ankylosing spondylitis. Using its own MiXCR run on the 5' RACE reads, TCRdb lists one record per CDR3 protein. Altogether 100,000 to 150,000 distinct CDR3 sequences are present, approximately 10% being singletons, with the ten largest covering approximately 3.3%. The sequencing sample was made of blood, either unsorted or a sorted T cell fraction (not recorded which). Receptors originate from a male donor with ankylosing spondylitis or in good health (not recorded which).

This clonotype was observed at least ten times. The V and J genes are TRBV5-4 and TRBJ2-3; 8 bases align to TRBD2. The CDR3 is made up of 16 amino acids. The germline CDR1 and CDR2 sequences are SGHNT and YYREEE (reference sequence). V lost 1 base, J lost 3 bases, and 7 bases stayed unmatched. This CDR3 is CASSLRVAGRTDTQYF. In nucleotides, the CDR3 is TGTGCCAGCAGCTTGAGAGTAGCGGGAAGAACAGATACGCAGTATTTT.

At least ten counts were recorded for this clonotype. The CDR3 DNA follows: TGTGCCAGCAGCTTAGTGCGGACAGCAGAAGAGACCCAGTACTTC. This gives the protein CASSLVRTAEETQYF. This sequence joins TRBV7-9 and TRBJ2-5, with D possibly matching TRBD1 (6 bases). CDR1 is SEHNR, CDR2 FQNEAQ, per germline (reference sequence). This CDR3 is 15 amino acids long. V was trimmed by 1 base and J by 3 bases, leaving 12 bases between them.

This clonotype was found many times. The chain employs TRBV6-2 or TRBV6-3 and TRBJ2-1; TRBD1 matches at 11 bases. This CDR3 has 15 amino acids. V lost 2 bases to trimming and J lost 6 bases; unmatched junction nucleotides: 3. CDR1 is MNHEY, CDR2 SVGEGT, per germline. The CDR3 DNA follows: TGTGCCAGCAGTTACGGGACAGGGGGACCCAATGAGCAGTTCTTC. Translating gives CASSYGTGGPNEQFF.

This clonotype was seen many times. V usage is TRBV3-1 and J usage is TRBJ1-5; D may be TRBD1 (6 bases). The length of the CDR3 is 16 residues. V lost 8 bases and J lost 0, with 17 bases in between. In germline, CDR1 is LGHDT, CDR2 YNNKEL (reference sequence). The CDR3: CASGKPGHDSNQPQHF. DNA of the CDR3: TGTGCCAGCGGTAAACCGGGACACGATAGCAATCAGCCCCAGCATTTT.

The rearrangement links TRBV7-2 to TRBJ2-7; 7 nucleotides line up with TRBD2. Germline V gives CDR1 SGHTA, CDR2 FQGNSA. V lost 2 bases to trimming and J lost 5 bases; unmatched junction nucleotides: 3. There are 13 residues in the CDR3. CDR3 in amino acids: CASSLTLANEQYF. In nucleotides, the CDR3 is TGTGCCAGCAGCTTAACACTAGCGAACGAGCAGTACTTC.

This sequence joins TRBV2 and TRBJ2-5; tentatively, D is TRBD1 or TRBD2 (5 bases each). Germline CDR1 and CDR2: SNHLY and FYNNEI. The CDR3 is 11 residues long. Trimming pared 7 bases from V and 4 bases from J, leaving 7 bases between. CDR3 loop: CASKRGETQYF. In DNA, the CDR3 is TGTGCCAGCAAGAGGGGAGAGACCCAGTACTTC.

About this clonotype: A read error may explain this, as a much larger clone is one base away. The chain links TRBV24-1 to TRBJ2-3, with 8 bases fitting TRBD1. Per the germline V gene, CDR1 is KGHDR and CDR2 is SFDVKD. The CDR3 consists of 15 residues. CDR3 amino acids: CATSDPQGDTDMQYF. The DNA of the CDR3 is TGTGCCACCAGTGATCCACAGGGGGACACAGATATGCAGTATTTT.

The gene calls are TRBV7-2 and TRBJ2-1; D perhaps matches TRBD2 (5 bases). The CDR3 covers 17 residues. The V gene's germline CDR1 is SGHTA and CDR2 FQGNSA. Trimming stripped 2 bases from V and 0 bases from J, with 14 bases between. The CDR3 spells CASSLRGSGSSYNEQFF. CDR3 DNA: TGTGCCAGCAGCTTACGGGGATCGGGCAGCTCCTACAATGAGCAGTTCTTC.

Comment on this clonotype: This may arise from a read error, as a much more abundant clone is one base away. The rearrangement joins TRBV28 to TRBJ2-5, with D possibly matching TRBD2 (6 bases). V lost 6 bases and J 4 bases, leaving 15 bases between the germline ends. This CDR3 region has 14 residues. CDR1 is MDHEN, CDR2 SYDVKM, per germline. As DNA, the CDR3 is TGTGCCAGCAGCCGGCCGGGAGTTCCAGAGACCCAGTACTTC. Translated, it gives CASSRPGVPETQYF.

The CDR3 sequence is CASSRDRDSYNEQFF. In DNA, the CDR3 is TGTGCCAGCAGTCGGGACAGGGACTCCTACAATGAGCAGTTCTTC. This chain connects TRBV6-1 to TRBJ2-1; 9 nucleotides align to TRBD1. The CDR3 length is 15 residues. The germline CDR1 and CDR2 sequences are MNHNS and SASEGT. The J segment lost 0 bases and the V segment lost 5 bases, leaving 2 bases of the junction unmatched.

This clonotype was recorded at least ten times. The CDR3 loop is CSAVAGAYEQYF. The CDR3 nucleotides read TGCAGTGCAGTTGCGGGAGCCTACGAGCAGTACTTC. The chain recombines TRBV20-1 with TRBJ2-7; 7 nucleotides line up with TRBD2. Germline V gene lookup returns CDR1 DFQATT and CDR2 SNEGSKA (reference sequence). Trimming removed 6 bases from V and 2 bases from J; junction bases left unmatched: 4. CDR3 size: 12 residues.

At least ten counts were recorded for this clonotype. The chain couples TRBV6-2 or TRBV6-3 to TRBJ2-7; TRBD1 aligns across 12 bases. V lost 10 bases and J lost 3; bases outside the gene matches: 7. Germline values: CDR1 MNHEY, CDR2 SVGEGT. The CDR3 totals 14 residues. The DNA of the CDR3 is TGTGCCATCACCCGGGACAGGGGGCTCTACGAGCAGTACTTC. Translated: CAITRDRGLYEQYF.

A few counts support this clonotype. This chain connects TRBV20-1 to TRBJ2-1; 9 bases fit TRBD2. Germline CDR1 and CDR2: DFQATT and SNEGSKA (reference sequence). The CDR3 is made up of 17 amino acids. CDR3: CSLNDPPGLAIYNEQFF. The CDR3 region has the DNA TGCAGCCTCAACGACCCCCCGGGACTAGCTATCTACAATGAGCAGTTCTTC.

In its sample, this clonotype was seen many times. V and J are TRBV7-2 and TRBJ2-1; 9 positions match TRBD1. Germline trimming cut 5 bases from V and 4 bases from J; bases unmatched to any gene: 6. Germline CDR1 SGHTA, CDR2 FQGNSA. CDR3 length: 15 residues. The CDR3 is CASSLDRGEYNEQFF. CDR3 bases: TGTGCCAGCAGCCTGGACAGGGGCGAGTACAATGAGCAGTTCTTC.